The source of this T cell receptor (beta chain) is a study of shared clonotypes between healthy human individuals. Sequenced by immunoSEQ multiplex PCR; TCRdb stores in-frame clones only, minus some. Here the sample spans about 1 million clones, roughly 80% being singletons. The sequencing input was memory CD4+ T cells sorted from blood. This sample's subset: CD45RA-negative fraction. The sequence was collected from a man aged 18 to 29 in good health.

The CDR3 is CAWSVEDREAFF. CDR3 coding DNA: TGTGCCTGGAGTGTAGAGGACAGGGAAGCTTTCTTT. The rearrangement uses TRBV30 and TRBJ1-1; 7 nucleotides align to TRBD1. Per germline, CDR1 GTSNPN and CDR2 SVGIG (reference sequence). V lost 0 bases and J lost 8; bases outside the gene matches: 3. The CDR3 is 12 amino acids.